Sequencing of this T cell receptor (beta chain) was carried out in a study of blood T cell repertoires in COVID-19 (dated by TCRdb to 2019 to 2021). Regarding the research as a whole: Samples from collaborators originated in the United States, Italy and Spain and spanned both the acute and convalescent phases of COVID-19. The samples were drawn from two sources: the first 160 participants of the ongoing ImmuneRACE study, and some 1,300 subjects contributed by 6 global collaborators. The repertoires were released in a freely available public database meant as a resource for research on the immune response to SARS-CoV-2. The material from the prospective study consisted of cDNA or gDNA derived from T cells, B-cell-depleted T cells, or PBMCs. The sample metadata nearly always contained a de-identified subject ID, COVID-19 status, age in years and sex. Where HLA class I and class II types were available, the types were taken from metadata supplied by the sample provider, not from assay-based typing. The dataset comprised deeply sampled blood TCRbeta repertoires from subjects exposed to, actively infected with, or recovered from COVID-19. The full study reports these points: Clinical and demographic metadata were provided uncurated, with the amount varying by source and participant.

In the germline V gene (reference sequence), CDR1 corresponds to GTSNPN and CDR2 to SVGIG. The CDR3 starts with the cysteine, ends with the phenylalanine, and has 15 residues. The entry retains the CDR3 DNA only, 45 bases that are in frame from base 1. V loses 0 bases at its end and J loses 4 bases; junction bases beyond the gene matches: 4. TCRbeta CDR3 regions were amplified from genomic DNA by means of the immunoSEQ Assay, a bias-controlled multiplex PCR. The authors processed their data as follows. Nucleated cell counts per sample were estimated from amplification of reference gene primers within the assay. To quantify the absolute abundance of each unique TCRbeta CDR3 rearrangement, sequence reads were collapsed and filtered. For each sample, productive Simpson clonality was calculated by taking the square root of Simpson's diversity index across productive rearrangements. The clones in this table, taken by TCRdb from immuneACCESS, are in-frame only. Not every clone is retained; where verified, under half of the shortfall comes from an unresolved V gene, and the cause of the rest is unknown. That table furnishes V, J and clone size, whereas the DNA furnished D and trimming. The sample table lists about 140,000 clones, 60% to 85% of them with a count of one. 1.9% of the sample rests with the top ten.

Regarding this clone: The specificity of this receptor is unknown. Base quality data are lacking; no much larger clone is found one base away.

Each collaborating institution followed its own protocols to collect whole blood in K2EDTA tubes. For TCRbeta analysis, collaborator samples were shipped as frozen whole blood, as isolated PBMCs, or as DNA extracted from either sample type. The material sequenced was peripheral blood. The sequence was collected from a woman aged 60-75 years with acute or convalescent COVID-19. The chain joins TRBV30 to TRBJ2-7; 12 junctional bases match TRBD2. The CDR3 protein is CAWSVLGLAGYEQYF. The nucleotide sequence is given as TGTGCCTGGAGTGTCCTGGGACTAGCGGGTTACGAGCAGTACTTC.